The 3 T cell receptor beta chains listed next were all sequenced from one sample in a study of T-cell reconstitution after alpha-beta-depleted transplantation in children. Construction of the TCRbeta library involved unique molecular identifiers. Each CDR3 protein is one row after TCRdb ran MiXCR on the PCR reads. The repertoire has about 400,000 distinct CDR3 sequences, roughly 15% of them found once; the top ten carry around 28%. The sample consisted of PBMCs, mostly from graft donor cells, taken 360 days after TCRalphabeta/CD19-depleted stem cell transplant. These receptors were collected from a boy under two years old who had a stem cell transplant for Wiskott-Aldrich syndrome, so the T cells may come from the graft donor.

The sample holds a few counts of this clonotype. J is TRBJ2-2 and V is TRBV29-1; 10 bases match TRBD2. The V segment lost 4 bases and the J segment 4 bases; nucleotides outside the gene matches: 6. The CDR3 contains 15 residues. CDR1 is SQVTM, CDR2 ANQGSEA, per germline. CDR3 coding DNA: TGCAGCGTTGGCCCTAGCGGGAGTACCACCGGGGAGCTGTTTTTT. This encodes CSVGPSGSTTGELFF.

The chain is built from TRBV5-1 and TRBJ2-7; D remains unclear. CDR1 is SGHRS and CDR2 is YFSETQ in the germline V gene. Deletions cut 4 bases from V and 9 bases from J, with 20 bases between. The CDR3 contains 14 residues. In nucleotides, the CDR3 is TGCGCCAGCAGCCCAGTCCCCGACAAGGTCGGGCAGTACTTC. It specifies CASSPVPDKVGQYF.

V and J are TRBV11-2 and TRBJ1-1, with D perhaps matching TRBD1 (6 bases). Between the trimmed V and J ends, which lost 5 bases and 4 bases, there was a span of 26 bases. This CDR3 comprises 18 residues. CDR1 SGHAT and CDR2 FQNNGV come from the germline V gene. The CDR3 loop is CASSKAPTGIGRSTEAFF. The CDR3 region has the DNA TGTGCCAGCAGCAAGGCTCCCACAGGGATTGGGAGAAGCACTGAAGCTTTCTTT.